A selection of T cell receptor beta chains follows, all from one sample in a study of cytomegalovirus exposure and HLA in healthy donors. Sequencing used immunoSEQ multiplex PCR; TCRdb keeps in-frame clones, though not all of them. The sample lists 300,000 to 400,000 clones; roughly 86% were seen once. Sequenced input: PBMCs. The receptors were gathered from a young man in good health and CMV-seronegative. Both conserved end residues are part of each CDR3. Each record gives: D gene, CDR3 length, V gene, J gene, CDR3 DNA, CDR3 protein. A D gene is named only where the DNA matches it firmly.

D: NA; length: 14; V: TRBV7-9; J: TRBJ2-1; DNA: TGTGCCAGCAGCCACCCGGGACATAGGAATGAGCAGTTCTTC; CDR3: CASSHPGHRNEQFF
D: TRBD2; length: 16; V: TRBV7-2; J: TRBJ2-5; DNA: TGTGCCAGCAGCTTAGGGGCTAGCGGGGCTGAGAGAACCCAGTACTTC; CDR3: CASSLGASGAERTQYF
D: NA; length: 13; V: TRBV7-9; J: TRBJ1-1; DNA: TGTGCCAGCAGCTTCAGGACAGACACTGAAGCTTTCTTT; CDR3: CASSFRTDTEAFF
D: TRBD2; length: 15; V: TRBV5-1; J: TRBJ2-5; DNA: TGCGCCAGCAGCTTGGGGCCTAGCGGGGGCGAGACCCAGTACTTC; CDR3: CASSLGPSGGETQYF
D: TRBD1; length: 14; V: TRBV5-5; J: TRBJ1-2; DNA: TGTGCCAGCAGCAGTCAACAGGGGAACTATGGCTACACCTTC; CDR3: CASSSQQGNYGYTF
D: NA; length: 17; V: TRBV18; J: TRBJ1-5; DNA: TGTGCCAGCCGGAGGGTGGACCTTCATTATAGCAATCAGCCCCAGCATTTT; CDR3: CASRRVDLHYSNQPQHF
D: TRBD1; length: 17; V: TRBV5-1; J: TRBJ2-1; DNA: TGCGCCAGCAGCTTGGTTGTCAGGACAGGGTCGGGCAATGAGCAGTTCTTC; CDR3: CASSLVVRTGSGNEQFF
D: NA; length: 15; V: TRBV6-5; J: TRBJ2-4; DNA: TGTGCCAGCAGTTACTCGCGCCCCTTAGGAGACATTCAGTACTTC; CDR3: CASSYSRPLGDIQYF
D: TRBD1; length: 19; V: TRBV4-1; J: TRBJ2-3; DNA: TGCGCCAGCAGCCACCGAAGACAGGGGGGGAATATCAACACAGATACGCAGTATTTT; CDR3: CASSHRRQGGNINTDTQYF
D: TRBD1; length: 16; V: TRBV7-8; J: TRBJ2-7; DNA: TGTGCCAGCAGCTTAAGAGCCGGGACAGCATCCTACGAGCAGTACTTC; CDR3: CASSLRAGTASYEQYF
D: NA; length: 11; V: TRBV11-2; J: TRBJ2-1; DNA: TGTGCCAGCAGCTCCGGGACTGGGGACCTCTTC; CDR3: CASSSGTGDLF
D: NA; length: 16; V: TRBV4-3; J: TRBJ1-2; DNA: TGCGCCAGCAGCCCTGAAGGACAAGAACGACTCTATGGCTACACCTTC; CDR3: CASSPEGQERLYGYTF
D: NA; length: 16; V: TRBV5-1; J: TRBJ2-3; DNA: TGCGCCAGCAGCTCGGGGGTGTTGGCCTTCGCAGATACGCAGTATTTT; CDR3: CASSSGVLAFADTQYF
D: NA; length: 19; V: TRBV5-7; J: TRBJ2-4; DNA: TGTGCCAGCAGCCCCAGGGGTCGCGGAGCGTTAATAGCCAAAAACATTCAGTACTTC; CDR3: CASSPRGRGALIAKNIQYF
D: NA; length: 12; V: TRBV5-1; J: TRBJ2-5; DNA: TGCGCCAGCAGCTTGGTCTCAGAGACCCAGTACTTC; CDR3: CASSLVSETQYF